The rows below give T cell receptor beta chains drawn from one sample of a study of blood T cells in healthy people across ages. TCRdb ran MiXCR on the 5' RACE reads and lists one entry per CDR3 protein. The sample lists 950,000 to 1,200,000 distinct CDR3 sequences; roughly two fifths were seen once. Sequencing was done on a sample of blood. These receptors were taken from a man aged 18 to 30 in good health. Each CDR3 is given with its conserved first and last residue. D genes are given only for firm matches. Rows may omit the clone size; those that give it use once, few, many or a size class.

cdr3_nt: TGTGCCAGCAGCTTAGCGTTGGGACGGGACATTCAGTACTTC
cdr3_aa: CASSLALGRDIQYF
clone_size: few
d_call: .
j_call: TRBJ2-4
v_call: TRBV7-2

cdr3_nt: TGTGCCAGCAGCTTACGGGATTATTCACCCCTCCACTTT
cdr3_aa: CASSLRDYSPLHF
clone_size: .
d_call: .
j_call: TRBJ1-6
v_call: TRBV11-1

cdr3_nt: TGTGCCAGCAGCCCCAGCGTGAGGGGGAGTAACTATGGCTACACCTTC
cdr3_aa: CASSPSVRGSNYGYTF
clone_size: .
d_call: .
j_call: TRBJ1-2
v_call: TRBV7-9

cdr3_nt: TGTGCCAGCTACAACTATGGCTACACCTTC
cdr3_aa: CASYNYGYTF
clone_size: few
d_call: .
j_call: TRBJ1-2
v_call: TRBV5-5

cdr3_nt: TGTGCCAGCAGCCAAGGACACCCTTGGAATCCACCCCTCCACTTT
cdr3_aa: CASSQGHPWNPPLHF
clone_size: .
d_call: .
j_call: TRBJ1-6
v_call: TRBV14

cdr3_nt: TGTGCCATCAGTGCGGAGGGGAATGGCTACACCTTC
cdr3_aa: CAISAEGNGYTF
clone_size: few
d_call: .
j_call: TRBJ1-2
v_call: TRBV10-3

cdr3_nt: TGCGCCAGCAGCTCGGACTACACCGGGGAGCTGTTTTTT
cdr3_aa: CASSSDYTGELFF
clone_size: .
d_call: .
j_call: TRBJ2-2
v_call: TRBV5-1

cdr3_nt: TGTGCCAGCAGTGAATACCCCCTCAACCAGGACGGTCGAAGCTCCTACGAGCAGTACTTC
cdr3_aa: CASSEYPLNQDGRSSYEQYF
clone_size: .
d_call: .
j_call: TRBJ2-7
v_call: TRBV25-1

cdr3_nt: TGTGCCAGCAGTTTAAAGGGGGCTCCAAACACTGAAGCTTTCTTT
cdr3_aa: CASSLKGAPNTEAFF
clone_size: .
d_call: TRBD1
j_call: TRBJ1-1
v_call: TRBV27

cdr3_nt: TGTGCCAGCAGCTTAGAAACTTTGAGCTCCTACAATGAGCAGTACTTC
cdr3_aa: CASSLETLSSYNEQYF
clone_size: .
d_call: .
j_call: TRBJ2-7
v_call: TRBV7-9

cdr3_nt: TGTGCCAGCAGCCAAGGTCCACAGGGAGGGAATGAGCAGTTCTTC
cdr3_aa: CASSQGPQGGNEQFF
clone_size: once
d_call: .
j_call: TRBJ2-1
v_call: TRBV3-1

cdr3_nt: TGTGCCAGCAGCTTGGTTGGGATGAGCACTGAAGCTTTCTTT
cdr3_aa: CASSLVGMSTEAFF
clone_size: .
d_call: .
j_call: TRBJ1-1
v_call: TRBV5-6